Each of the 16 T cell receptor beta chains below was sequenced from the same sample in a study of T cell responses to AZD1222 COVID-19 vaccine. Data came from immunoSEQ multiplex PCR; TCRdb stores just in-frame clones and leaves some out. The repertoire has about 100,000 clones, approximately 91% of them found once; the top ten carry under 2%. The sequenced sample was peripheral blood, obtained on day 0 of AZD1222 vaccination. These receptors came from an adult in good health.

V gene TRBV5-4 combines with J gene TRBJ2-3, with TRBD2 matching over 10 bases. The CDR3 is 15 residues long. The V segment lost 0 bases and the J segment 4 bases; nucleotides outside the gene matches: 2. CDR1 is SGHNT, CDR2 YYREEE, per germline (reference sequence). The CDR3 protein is CASSLALAGADTQYF. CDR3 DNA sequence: TGTGCCAGCAGCTTGGCCCTAGCGGGAGCAGATACGCAGTATTTT. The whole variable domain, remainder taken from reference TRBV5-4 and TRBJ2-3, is ETGVTQSPTHLIKTRGQQVTLRCSSQSGHNTVSWYQQALGQGPQFIFQYYREEENGRGNFPPRFSGLQFPNYSSELNVNALELDDSALYLCASSLALAGADTQYFGPGTRLTVL.

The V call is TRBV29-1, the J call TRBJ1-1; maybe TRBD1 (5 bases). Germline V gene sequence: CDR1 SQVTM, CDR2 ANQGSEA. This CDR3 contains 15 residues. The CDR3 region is CRANEPGPTNTEAFF. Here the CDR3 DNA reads TGCAGGGCTAACGAACCGGGACCTACGAACACTGAAGCTTTCTTT.

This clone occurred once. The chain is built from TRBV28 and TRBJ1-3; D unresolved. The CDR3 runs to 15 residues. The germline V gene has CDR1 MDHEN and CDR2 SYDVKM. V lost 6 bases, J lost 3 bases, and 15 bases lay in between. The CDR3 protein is CASSSPLRGGNTIYF. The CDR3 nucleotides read TGTGCCAGCAGCTCACCCCTCCGGGGTGGAAACACCATATATTTT.

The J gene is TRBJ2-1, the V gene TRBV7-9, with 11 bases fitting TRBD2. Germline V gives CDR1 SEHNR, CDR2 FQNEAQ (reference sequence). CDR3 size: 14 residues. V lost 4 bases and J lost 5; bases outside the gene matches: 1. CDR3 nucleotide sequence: TGTGCCAGCAGCTGGGGACTAGCGGACAATGAGCAGTTCTTC. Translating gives CASSWGLADNEQFF.

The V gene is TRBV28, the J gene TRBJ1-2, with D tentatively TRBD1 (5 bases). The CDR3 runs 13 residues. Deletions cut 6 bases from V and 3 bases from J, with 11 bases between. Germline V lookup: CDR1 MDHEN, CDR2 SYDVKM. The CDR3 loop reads CASSQDTDYGYTF. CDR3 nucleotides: TGTGCCAGCAGCCAGGACACGGACTATGGCTACACCTTC.

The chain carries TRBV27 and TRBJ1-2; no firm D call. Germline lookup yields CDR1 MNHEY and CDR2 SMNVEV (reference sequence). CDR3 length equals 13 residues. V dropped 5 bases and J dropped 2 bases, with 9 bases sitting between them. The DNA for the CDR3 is TGTGCCAGCAGTCCAACATTGAACTATGGCTACACCTTC. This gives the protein CASSPTLNYGYTF.

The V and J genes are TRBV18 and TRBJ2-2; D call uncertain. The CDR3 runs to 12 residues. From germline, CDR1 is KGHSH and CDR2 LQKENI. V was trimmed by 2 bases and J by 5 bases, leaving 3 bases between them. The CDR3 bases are TGTGCCAGCTCACCAAGTACCGGGGAGCTGTTTTTT. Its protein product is CASSPSTGELFF.

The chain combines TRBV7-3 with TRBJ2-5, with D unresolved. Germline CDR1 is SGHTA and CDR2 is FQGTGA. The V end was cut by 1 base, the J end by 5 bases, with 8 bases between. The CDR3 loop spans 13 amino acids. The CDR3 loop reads CASSLRTRETQYF. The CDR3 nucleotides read TGTGCCAGCAGCTTAAGGACCCGGGAGACCCAGTACTTC.

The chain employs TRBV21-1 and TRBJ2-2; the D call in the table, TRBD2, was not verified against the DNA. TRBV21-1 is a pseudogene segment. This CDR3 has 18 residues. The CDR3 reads CASSKVSSGIWNTGELFF. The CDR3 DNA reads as TGTGCCAGCAGCAAAGTTTCTAGCGGGATTTGGAACACCGGGGAGCTGTTTTTT.

The CDR3 loop is CASSSDFYEQYF. CDR3 sequence (DNA): TGTGCCAGCAGCTCGGACTTCTACGAGCAGTACTTC. This chain connects TRBV7-2 to TRBJ2-7; tentatively, D is TRBD2 (5 bases). V was clipped by 4 bases and J by 3 bases, with 7 bases between them. In germline, CDR1 is SGHTA, CDR2 FQGNSA. The length of the CDR3 is 12 residues.

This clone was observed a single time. CDR3 bases: TGTGCCAGCAGTGAATTGCGGGATTCCTACGAGCAGTACTTC. Protein product: CASSELRDSYEQYF. The rearrangement uses TRBV6-1 and TRBJ2-7; D perhaps matches TRBD2 (6 bases). V gave up 2 bases and J gave up 1 base, with 9 bases separating them. The CDR3 is made up of 14 amino acids. The germline V gene has CDR1 MNHNS and CDR2 SASEGT.

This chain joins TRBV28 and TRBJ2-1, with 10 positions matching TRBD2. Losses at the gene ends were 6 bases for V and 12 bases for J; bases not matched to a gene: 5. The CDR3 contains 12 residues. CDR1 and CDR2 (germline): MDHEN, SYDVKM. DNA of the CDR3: TGTGCCAGCAGCACTAGCGGGGTGGGGCAGTTCTTC. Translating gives CASSTSGVGQFF.

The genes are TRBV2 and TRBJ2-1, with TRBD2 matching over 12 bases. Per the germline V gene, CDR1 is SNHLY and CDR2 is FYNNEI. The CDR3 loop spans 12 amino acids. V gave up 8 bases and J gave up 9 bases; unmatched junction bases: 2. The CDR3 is CASGTSGLEQFF. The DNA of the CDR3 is TGTGCCAGCGGGACTAGCGGGCTTGAGCAGTTCTTC.

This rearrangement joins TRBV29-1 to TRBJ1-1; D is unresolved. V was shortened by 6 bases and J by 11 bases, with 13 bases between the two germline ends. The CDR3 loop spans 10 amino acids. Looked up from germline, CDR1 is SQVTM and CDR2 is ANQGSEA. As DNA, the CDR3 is TGCAGCGTAAAACACTCTAAGGCTTTCTTT. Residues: CSVKHSKAFF.

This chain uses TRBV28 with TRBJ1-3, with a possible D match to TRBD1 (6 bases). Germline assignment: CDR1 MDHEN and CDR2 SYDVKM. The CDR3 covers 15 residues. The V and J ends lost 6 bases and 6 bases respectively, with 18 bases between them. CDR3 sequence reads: CASSPGTIGLNTIYF. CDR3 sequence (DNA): TGTGCCAGCAGCCCCGGGACAATCGGGCTAAACACCATATATTTT.

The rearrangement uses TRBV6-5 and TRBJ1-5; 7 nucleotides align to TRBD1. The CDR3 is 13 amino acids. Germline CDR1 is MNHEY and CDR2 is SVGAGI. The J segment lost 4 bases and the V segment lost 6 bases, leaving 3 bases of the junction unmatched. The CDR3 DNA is TGTGCCAGCAGCTGGACAGGTAATCAGCCCCAGCATTTT. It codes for CASSWTGNQPQHF.